This TCR beta chain was sequenced during a study of Siglec-9 on CD8 T cells in melanoma. Findings and caveats of the study: An effector memory CD8+ T-cell subset seemingly accumulating in melanoma was reportedly marked and regulated by Siglec-9.

This CDR3 has 12 amino acids. Trimming left V 0 bases short and J 9 bases short, with 6 bases between. Germline lookup yields CDR1 KGHSH and CDR2 LQKENI. A remark on this clone: The antigen is undetermined.

Assay: immunoSEQ multiplex PCR; the TCRdb copy retains only in-frame clones and omits some. The sample consists of 30,000 or so clones, 75% to 90% of them appearing once. The TCR was taken from a human donor in good health. The sequencing sample was made of Siglec-9- CD8+ T cells sorted from blood. V and J are TRBV18 and TRBJ2-1; D remains ambiguous. The CDR3 loop reads CASSPPPPEQFF. The CDR3 bases are TGTGCCAGCTCACCACCCCCACCTGAGCAGTTCTTC.